The present TCR beta chain was sequenced within a study of blood T cells in healthy people across ages. A second PCR, run for roughly 7 to 12 cycles, used a sample-barcoded 5' primer plus a J-beta primer mix. With 12 random nucleotides, a template-switch adaptor tagged each individual cDNA molecule. TCRdb passed the 5' RACE reads through MiXCR, listing each CDR3 protein once. The sample comprises about 1.5 million distinct CDR3 sequences, under 55% of which are singletons, and about 4% rests with the top ten. V shed 6 bases and J shed 4 bases, with 14 bases lying between them. The CDR3 length is 14 residues.

The V gene is TRBV12-3 or TRBV12-4, the J gene TRBJ2-3, with D possibly being TRBD2 (5 bases). This TCR was sampled from a woman aged 18-29 years in good health. Sequenced: blood. CDR3 nucleotides: TGTGCCAGCAGCAGCCGAGGAGGCTCAGATACGCAGTATTTT. This gives the protein CASSSRGGSDTQYF.